This T cell receptor (beta chain) originates from a study of CD8 T cells in ankylosing spondylitis. Overall study findings and caveats: Characteristic of ankylosing spondylitis blood, it appeared, was a TCR beta motif comprising roughly eight highly homologous variants. Some of these motif variants have turned up before, in reports on reactive arthritis synovial fluid and blood.

Remarks on this clonotype: Its antigen is unknown.

5'-RACE, quantitative and with molecular barcodes, yielded the TCR beta libraries. TCRdb used MiXCR to reprocess the 5' RACE reads, holding one entry per CDR3 protein. The repertoire holds 390,000 or so distinct CDR3 sequences, 20% to 25% seen once, with less than 20% in the top ten. CDR3 length equals 15 residues. Germline values: CDR1 MNHNS, CDR2 SASEGT. The V and J ends lost 0 bases and 13 bases, in that order; junction bases with no gene match: 6. The sample taken for sequencing was blood, either unsorted or a sorted T cell fraction (not recorded which). This clonotype was sampled from a male donor with ankylosing spondylitis. This sequence joins TRBV6-1 and TRBJ1-6, with TRBD1 matching over 10 bases. DNA for the CDR3: TGTGCCAGCAGTGAAGCTCCGGGACAGGGGTTTCCCCTCCACTTT. Translating gives CASSEAPGQGFPLHF.